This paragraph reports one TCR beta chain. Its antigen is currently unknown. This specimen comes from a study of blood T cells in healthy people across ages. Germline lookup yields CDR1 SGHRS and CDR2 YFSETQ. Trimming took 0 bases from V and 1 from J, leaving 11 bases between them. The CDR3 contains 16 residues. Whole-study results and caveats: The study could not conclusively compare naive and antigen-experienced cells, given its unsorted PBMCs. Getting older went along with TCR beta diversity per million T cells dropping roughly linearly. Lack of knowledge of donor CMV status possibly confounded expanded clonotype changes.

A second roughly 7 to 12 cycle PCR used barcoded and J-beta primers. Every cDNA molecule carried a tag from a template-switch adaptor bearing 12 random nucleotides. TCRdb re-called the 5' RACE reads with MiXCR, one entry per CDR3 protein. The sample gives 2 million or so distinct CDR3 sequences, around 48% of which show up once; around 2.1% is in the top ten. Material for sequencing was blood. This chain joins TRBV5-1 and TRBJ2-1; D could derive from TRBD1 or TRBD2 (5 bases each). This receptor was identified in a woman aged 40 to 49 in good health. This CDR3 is CASSLDTGPSYNEQFF. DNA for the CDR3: TGCGCCAGCAGCTTGGACACGGGACCTTCCTACAATGAGCAGTTCTTC.